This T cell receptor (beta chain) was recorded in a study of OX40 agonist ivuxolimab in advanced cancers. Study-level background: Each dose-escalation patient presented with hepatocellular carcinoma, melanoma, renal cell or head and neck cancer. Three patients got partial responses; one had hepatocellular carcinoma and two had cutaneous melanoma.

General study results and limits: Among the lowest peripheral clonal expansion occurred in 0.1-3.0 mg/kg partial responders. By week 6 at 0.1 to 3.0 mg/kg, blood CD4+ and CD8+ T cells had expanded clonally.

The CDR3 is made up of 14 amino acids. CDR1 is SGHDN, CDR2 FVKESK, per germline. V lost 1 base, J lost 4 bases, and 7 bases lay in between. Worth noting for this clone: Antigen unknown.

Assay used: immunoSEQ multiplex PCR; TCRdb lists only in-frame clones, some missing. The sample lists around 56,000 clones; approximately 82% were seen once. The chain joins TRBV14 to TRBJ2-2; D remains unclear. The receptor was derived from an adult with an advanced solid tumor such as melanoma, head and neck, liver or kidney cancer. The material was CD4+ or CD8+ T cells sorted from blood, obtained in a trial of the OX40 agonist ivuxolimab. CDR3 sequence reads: CASSQGRFTGELFF. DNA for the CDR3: TGTGCCAGCAGCCAAGGACGGTTCACCGGGGAGCTGTTTTTT.